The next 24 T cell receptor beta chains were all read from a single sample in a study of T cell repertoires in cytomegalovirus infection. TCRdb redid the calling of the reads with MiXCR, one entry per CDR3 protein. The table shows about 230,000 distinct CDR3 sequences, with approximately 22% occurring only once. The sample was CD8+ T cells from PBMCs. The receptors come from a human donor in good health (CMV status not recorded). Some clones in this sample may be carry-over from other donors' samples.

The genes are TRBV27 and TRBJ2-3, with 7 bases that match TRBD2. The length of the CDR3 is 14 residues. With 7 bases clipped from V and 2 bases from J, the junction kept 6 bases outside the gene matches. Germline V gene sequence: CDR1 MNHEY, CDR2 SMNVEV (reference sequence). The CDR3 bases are TGTGCCAGCAAGAGGGGAGGGGCCACAGATACGCAGTATTTT. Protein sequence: CASKRGGATDTQYF.

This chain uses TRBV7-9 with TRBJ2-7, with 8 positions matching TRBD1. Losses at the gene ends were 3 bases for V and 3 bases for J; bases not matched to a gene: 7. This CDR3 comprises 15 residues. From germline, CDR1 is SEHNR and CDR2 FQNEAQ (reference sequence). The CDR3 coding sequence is TGTGCCAGCAGCTTTCCCGACAGGGGCCACTACGAGCAGTACTTC. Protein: CASSFPDRGHYEQYF.

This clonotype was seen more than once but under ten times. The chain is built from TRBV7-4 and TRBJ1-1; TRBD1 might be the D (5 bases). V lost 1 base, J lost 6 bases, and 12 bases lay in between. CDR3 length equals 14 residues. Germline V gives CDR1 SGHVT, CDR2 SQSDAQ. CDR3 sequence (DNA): TGTGCCAGCAGCTTAGGTGGGGGGATCGCTGAAGCTTTCTTT. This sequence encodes CASSLGGGIAEAFF.

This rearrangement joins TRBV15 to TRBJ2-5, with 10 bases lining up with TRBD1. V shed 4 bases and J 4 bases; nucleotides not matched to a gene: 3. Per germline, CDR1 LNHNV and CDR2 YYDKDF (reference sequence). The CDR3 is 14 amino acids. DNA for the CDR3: TGTGCCACCAGCACAGGACAGGGGGGAGAGACCCAGTACTTC. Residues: CATSTGQGGETQYF.

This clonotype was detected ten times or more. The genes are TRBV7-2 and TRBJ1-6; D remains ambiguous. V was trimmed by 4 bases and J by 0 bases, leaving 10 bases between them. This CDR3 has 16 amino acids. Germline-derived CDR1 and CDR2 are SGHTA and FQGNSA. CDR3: CASSSPTGSYNSPLHF. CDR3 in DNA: TGTGCCAGCAGCTCACCCACGGGCTCCTATAATTCACCCCTCCACTTT.

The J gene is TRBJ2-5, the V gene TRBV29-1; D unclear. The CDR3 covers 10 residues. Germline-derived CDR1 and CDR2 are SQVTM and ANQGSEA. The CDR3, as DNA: TGCATTTGCCCACGGGAGACCCAGTACTTC. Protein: CICPRETQYF. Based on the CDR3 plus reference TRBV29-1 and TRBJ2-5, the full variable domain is SAVISQKPSRDICQRGTSLTIQCQVDSQVTMMFWYRQQPGQSLTLIATANQGSEATYESGFVIDKFPISRPNLTFSTLTVSNMSPEDSSIYLCICPRETQYFGPGTRLLVL.

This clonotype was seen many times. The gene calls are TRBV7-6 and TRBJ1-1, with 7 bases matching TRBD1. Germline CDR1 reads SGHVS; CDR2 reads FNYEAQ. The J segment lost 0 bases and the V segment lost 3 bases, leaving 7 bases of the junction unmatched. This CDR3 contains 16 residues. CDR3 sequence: CASSLGEDRMNTEAFF. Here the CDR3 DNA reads TGTGCCAGCAGCTTGGGGGAGGACAGGATGAACACTGAAGCTTTCTTT.

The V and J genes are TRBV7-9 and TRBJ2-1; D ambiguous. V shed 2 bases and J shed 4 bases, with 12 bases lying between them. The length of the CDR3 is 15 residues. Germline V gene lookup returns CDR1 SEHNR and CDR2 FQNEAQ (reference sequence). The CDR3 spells CASSLTPRVYNEQFF. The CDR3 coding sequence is TGTGCCAGCAGCTTAACCCCCAGAGTTTACAATGAGCAGTTCTTC.

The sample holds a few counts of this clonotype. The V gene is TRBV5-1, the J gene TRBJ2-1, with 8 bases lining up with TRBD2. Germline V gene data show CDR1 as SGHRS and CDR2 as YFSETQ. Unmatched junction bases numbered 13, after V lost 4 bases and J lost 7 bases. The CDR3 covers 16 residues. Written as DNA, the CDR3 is TGCGCCAGCAGCCCCGGAGGTAGCGGGGTTGGGAATGAGCAGTTCTTC. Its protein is CASSPGGSGVGNEQFF.

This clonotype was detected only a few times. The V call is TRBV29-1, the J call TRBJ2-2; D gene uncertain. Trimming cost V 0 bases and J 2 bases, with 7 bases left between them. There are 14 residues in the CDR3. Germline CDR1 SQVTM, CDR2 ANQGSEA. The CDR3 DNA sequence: TGCAGCGTTGAAGATCCCAGAAACACCGGGGAGCTGTTTTTT. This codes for CSVEDPRNTGELFF.

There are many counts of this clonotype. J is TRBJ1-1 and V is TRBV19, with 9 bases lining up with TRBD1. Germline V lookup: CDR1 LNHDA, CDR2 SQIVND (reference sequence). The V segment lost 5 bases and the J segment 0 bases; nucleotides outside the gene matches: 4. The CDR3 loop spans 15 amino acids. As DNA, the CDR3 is TGTGCCAGTAGTCATCGGACAGGGGTGAACACTGAAGCTTTCTTT. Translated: CASSHRTGVNTEAFF.

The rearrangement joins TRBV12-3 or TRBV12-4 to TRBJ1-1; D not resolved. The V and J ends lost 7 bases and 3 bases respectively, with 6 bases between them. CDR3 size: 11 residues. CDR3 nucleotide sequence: TGTGCCAGCACCACAGACACTGAAGCTTTCTTT. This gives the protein CASTTDTEAFF.

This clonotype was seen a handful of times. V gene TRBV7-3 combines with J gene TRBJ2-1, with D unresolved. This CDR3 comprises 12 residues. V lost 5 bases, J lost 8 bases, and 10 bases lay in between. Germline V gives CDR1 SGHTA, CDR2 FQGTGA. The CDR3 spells CASSLYGDEQFF. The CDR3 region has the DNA TGTGCCAGCAGCCTTTACGGCGATGAGCAGTTCTTC.

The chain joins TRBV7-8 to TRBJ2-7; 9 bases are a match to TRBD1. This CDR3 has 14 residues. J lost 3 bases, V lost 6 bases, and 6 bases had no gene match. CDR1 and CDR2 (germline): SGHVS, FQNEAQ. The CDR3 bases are TGTGCCAGCAGGGCCGGGACAGGGAACTACGAGCAGTACTTC. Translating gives CASRAGTGNYEQYF.

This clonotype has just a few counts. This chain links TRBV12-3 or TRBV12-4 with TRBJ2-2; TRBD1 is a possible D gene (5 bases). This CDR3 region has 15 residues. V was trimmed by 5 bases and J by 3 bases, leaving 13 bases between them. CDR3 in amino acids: CASSLTPRDTGELFF. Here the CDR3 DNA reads TGTGCCAGCAGTCTCACCCCCAGGGACACCGGGGAGCTGTTTTTT.

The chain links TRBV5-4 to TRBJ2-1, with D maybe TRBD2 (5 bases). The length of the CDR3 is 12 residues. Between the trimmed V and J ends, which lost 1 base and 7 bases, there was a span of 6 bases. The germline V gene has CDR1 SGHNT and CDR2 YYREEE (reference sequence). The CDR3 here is CASSLWENEQFF. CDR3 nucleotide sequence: TGTGCCAGCAGCTTGTGGGAGAATGAGCAGTTCTTC.

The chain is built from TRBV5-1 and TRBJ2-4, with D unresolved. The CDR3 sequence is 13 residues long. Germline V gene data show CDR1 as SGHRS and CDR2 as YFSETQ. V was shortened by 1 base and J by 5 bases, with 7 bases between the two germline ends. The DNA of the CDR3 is TGCGCCAGCAGCTTGTGGGGTGAAAACATTCAGTACTTC. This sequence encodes CASSLWGENIQYF.

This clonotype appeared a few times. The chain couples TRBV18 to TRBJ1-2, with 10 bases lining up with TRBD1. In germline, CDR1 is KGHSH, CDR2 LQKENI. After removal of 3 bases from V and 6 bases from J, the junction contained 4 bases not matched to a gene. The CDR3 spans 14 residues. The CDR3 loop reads CASSPPDRGNGYTF. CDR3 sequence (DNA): TGTGCCAGCTCACCTCCGGACAGGGGGAATGGCTACACCTTC.

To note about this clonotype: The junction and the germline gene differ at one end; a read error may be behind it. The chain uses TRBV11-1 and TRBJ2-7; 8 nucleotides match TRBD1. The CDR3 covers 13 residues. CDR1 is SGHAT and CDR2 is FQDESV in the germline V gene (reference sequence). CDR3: CACSSGGIDEQYF. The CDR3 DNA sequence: TGTGCCTGCAGTTCAGGGGGCATCGACGAGCAGTACTTC.

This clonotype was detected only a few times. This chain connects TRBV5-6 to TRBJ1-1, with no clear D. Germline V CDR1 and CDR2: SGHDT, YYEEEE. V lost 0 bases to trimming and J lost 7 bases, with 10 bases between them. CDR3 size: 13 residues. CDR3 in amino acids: CASSLVAGLEAFF. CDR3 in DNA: TGTGCCAGCAGCTTGGTGGCAGGCCTTGAAGCTTTCTTT.

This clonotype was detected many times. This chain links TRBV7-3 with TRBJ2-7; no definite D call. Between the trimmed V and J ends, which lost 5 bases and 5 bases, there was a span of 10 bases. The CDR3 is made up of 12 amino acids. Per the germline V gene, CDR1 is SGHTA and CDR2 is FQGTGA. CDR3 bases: TGTGCCAGCAGCGGATCCACCGACGAGCAGTACTTC. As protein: CASSGSTDEQYF.

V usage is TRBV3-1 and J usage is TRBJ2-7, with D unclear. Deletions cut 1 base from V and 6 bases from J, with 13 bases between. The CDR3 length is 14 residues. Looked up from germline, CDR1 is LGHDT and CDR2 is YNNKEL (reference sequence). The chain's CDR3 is CASSQVPLIGEQYF. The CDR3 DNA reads TGTGCCAGCAGCCAAGTTCCTCTGATAGGCGAGCAGTACTTC.

CDR3 coding DNA: TGTGCCAGCAGTGCCGCACTATACCACTCTGGAAACACCATATATTTT. Translating it yields CASSAALYHSGNTIYF. The chain combines TRBV28 with TRBJ1-3; D is ambiguous. The germline V gene has CDR1 MDHEN and CDR2 SYDVKM. The length of the CDR3 is 16 residues. V was pared by 5 bases and J by 0 bases, with 14 bases between.

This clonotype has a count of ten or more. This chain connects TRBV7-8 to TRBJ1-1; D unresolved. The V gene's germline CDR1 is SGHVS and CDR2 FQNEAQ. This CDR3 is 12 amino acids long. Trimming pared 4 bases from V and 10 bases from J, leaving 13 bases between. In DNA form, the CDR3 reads TGTGCCAGCAGCTCGCCCCTCACGGGAGCTTTCTTT. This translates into CASSSPLTGAFF.